A single TCR beta chain is shown here with its context. The antigen it recognizes is unknown. No much larger clonotype is one base removed from it; base qualities were not supplied. Ficoll-Paque density gradient centrifugation was used to isolate PBMCs. Germline trimming: 4 bases from V, 3 bases from J; junction bases outside gene matches: 5. CDR1 and CDR2, per the germline V gene, are SGHDT and YYEEEE. The CDR3 covers 14 residues, taking in both the cysteine and the phenylalanine. Just the 42-base CDR3 DNA is kept, in frame starting at base 1. The sample belongs to a study of T-cell memory formation after mild COVID-19 (dated by TCRdb to 2020 to 2023). With respect to the entire study: TCR sequence clusters from the two donors were found to be largely donor specific. T-cell clones expanding and contracting after mild COVID-19 in two donors were tracked by longitudinal TCRalpha and TCRbeta repertoire sequencing. The cohort was made up of two young adult volunteers, one female and one male, who were previously healthy.

What the research found in general, with its limitations: Only a couple of mild cases were covered in the study, and larger cohorts including severe cases with pre-infection samples were considered necessary. The detection of some responding clones in pre-infection memory suggests that pre-existing cross-reactive memory T cells joined the SARS-CoV-2 response. Contracting CD4+ clones turned up mainly in the CM and EM memory subsets, whereas EMRA was where CD8+ clones were enriched. From day 15 to 85, contracting clones showed balanced CD4/CD8 phenotypes, whereas a second wave of clones that expanded from day 15 to 37 leaned towards CD4+. The second-wave clones that peaked on day 37 were not confirmed to be SARS-CoV-2 specific.

These reads were obtained on an Illumina NovaSeq 6000. cDNA libraries for TCRalpha and TCRbeta were prepared by 5'RACE using constant-segment primers, with sample barcodes and unique molecular identifiers added. RNA was extracted from every sample with Trizol reagent. The libraries were amplified in two PCR steps, and the second step added a second sample barcode and Illumina TruSeq adapters. Sequencing of libraries was performed on an Illumina NovaSeq with 2 x 150 bp paired-end reads. Processing in the source paper ran as follows. The reads were demultiplexed and collapsed into UMI-guided consensus sequences using migec v1.2.7. Using mixcr v2.1.11, UMI consensuses were aligned to TRA and TRB V and J templates and then assembled into clonotypes. Expanded or contracted clonotypes were those called significant by both edgeR and NoisET, with noise models trained on biological replicates. edgeR calls used a false discovery rate-adjusted p below 0.01 and a log2 fold-change threshold of 1. As an exploratory analysis of dynamics, max-normalized trajectories of the 1000 most abundant clonotypes were examined with PCA combined with hierarchical clustering. Separately sequenced CD4+ and CD8+ repertoires were used to assign a CD4 or CD8 phenotype to each responding clone. TCRdb reworked the public reads: Q25 trimming with fastp, MiXCR clone assembly, productive beta chains retained. Entries are consolidated by CDR3 protein sequence, retaining the most common genes and DNA. The V and J calls, along with clone size, are taken from TCRdb and not from the paper's own processing. The sample table shows about 160,000 distinct CDR3 sequences, and less than 40% are seen once. More than 10% of the sample belongs to the ten largest clones.

This clonotype was sampled from an adult woman who had mild COVID-19 (a few samples of this study predate the infection). The sample titles of this study are shuffled in the database, so cell type and time point are left out; the donor was told from shared clones. What was sequenced was PBMCs or a T cell subset sorted from them (not recorded which). The V and J genes are TRBV5-6 and TRBJ2-3; TRBD1 agrees with 7 junctional bases. The DNA sequence reads TGTGCCAGCAGCCAAGGGACAGAAACAGATACGCAGTATTTT. The translation is CASSQGTETDTQYF.